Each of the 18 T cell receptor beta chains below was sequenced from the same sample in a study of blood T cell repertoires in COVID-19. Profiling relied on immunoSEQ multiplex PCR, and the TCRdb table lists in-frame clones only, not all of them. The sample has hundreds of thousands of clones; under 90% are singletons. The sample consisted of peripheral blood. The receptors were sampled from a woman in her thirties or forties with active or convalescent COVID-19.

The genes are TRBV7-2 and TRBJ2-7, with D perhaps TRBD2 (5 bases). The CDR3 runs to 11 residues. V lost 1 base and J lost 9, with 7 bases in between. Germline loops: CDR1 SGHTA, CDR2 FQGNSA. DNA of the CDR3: TGTGCCAGCAGCTTAGGGGAGTGGCAGTACTTC. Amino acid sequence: CASSLGEWQYF.

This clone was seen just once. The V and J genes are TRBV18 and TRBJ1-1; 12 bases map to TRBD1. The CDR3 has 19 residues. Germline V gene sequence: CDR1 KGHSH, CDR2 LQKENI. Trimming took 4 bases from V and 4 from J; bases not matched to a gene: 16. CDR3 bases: TGTGCCAGCTCACAAGCTGCCGGGACAGGGGGCATCCCGAGCACTGAAGCTTTCTTT. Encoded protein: CASSQAAGTGGIPSTEAFF.

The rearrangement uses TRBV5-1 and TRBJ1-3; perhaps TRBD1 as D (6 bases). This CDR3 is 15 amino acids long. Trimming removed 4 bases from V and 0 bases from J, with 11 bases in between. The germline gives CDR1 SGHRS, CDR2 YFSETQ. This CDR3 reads CASSPGQSSGNTIYF. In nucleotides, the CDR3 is TGCGCCAGCAGCCCCGGACAGAGCTCTGGAAACACCATATATTTT.

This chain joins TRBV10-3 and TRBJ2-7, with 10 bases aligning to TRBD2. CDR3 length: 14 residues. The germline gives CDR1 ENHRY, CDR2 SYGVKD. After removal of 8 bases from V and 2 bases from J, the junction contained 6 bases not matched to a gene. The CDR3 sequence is CAIGELAGTYEQYF. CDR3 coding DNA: TGTGCCATCGGAGAACTAGCGGGAACCTACGAGCAGTACTTC.

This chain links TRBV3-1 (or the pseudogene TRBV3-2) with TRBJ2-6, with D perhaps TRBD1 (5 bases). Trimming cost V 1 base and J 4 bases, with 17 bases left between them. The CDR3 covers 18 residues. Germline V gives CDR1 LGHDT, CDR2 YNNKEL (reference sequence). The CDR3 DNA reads TGTGCCAGCAGCCAAGGAGACAGCCGTCCCAGGGGGGCCAACGTCCTGACTTTC. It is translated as CASSQGDSRPRGANVLTF.

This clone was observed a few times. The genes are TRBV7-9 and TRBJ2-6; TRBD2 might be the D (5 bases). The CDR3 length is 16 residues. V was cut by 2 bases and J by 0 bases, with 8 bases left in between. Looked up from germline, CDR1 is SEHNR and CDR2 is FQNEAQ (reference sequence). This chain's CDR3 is CASSLSGGSGANVLTF. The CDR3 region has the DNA TGTGCCAGCAGCTTATCAGGAGGCTCTGGGGCCAACGTCCTGACTTTC.

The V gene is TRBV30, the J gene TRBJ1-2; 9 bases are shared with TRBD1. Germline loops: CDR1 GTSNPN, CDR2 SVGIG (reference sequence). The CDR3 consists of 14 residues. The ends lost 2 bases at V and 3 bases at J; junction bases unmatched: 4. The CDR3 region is CAWSRDREDYGYTF. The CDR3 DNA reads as TGTGCCTGGAGTAGGGACAGGGAGGACTATGGCTACACCTTC.

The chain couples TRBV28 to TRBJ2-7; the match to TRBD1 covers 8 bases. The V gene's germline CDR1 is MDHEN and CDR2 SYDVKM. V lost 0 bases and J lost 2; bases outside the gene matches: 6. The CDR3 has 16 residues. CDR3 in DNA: TGTGCCAGCAGTTTATGGACAGGGGCTATAACCTACGAGCAGTACTTC. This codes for CASSLWTGAITYEQYF. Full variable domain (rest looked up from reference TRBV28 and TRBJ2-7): DVKVTQSSRYLVKRTGEKVFLECVQDMDHENMFWYRQDPGLGLRLIYFSYDVKMKEKGDIPEGYSVSREKKERFSLILESASTNQTSMYLCASSLWTGAITYEQYFGPGTRLTVT.

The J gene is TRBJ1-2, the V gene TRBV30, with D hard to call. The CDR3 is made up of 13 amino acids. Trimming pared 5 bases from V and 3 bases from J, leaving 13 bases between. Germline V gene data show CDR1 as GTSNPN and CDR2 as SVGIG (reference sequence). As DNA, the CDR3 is TGTGCCTGGGGCGTTACACCCTACTATGGCTACACCTTC. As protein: CAWGVTPYYGYTF.

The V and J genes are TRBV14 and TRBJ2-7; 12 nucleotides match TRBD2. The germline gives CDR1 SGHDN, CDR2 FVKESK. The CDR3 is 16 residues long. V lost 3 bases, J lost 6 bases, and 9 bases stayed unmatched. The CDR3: CASSHTRLAGVGEQYF. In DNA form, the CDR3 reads TGTGCCAGCAGCCATACTCGACTAGCGGGAGTTGGCGAGCAGTACTTC. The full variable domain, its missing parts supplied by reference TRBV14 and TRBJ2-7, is EAGVTQFPSHSVIEKGQTVTLRCDPISGHDNLYWYRRVMGKEIKFLLHFVKESKQDESGMPNNRFLAERTGGTYSTLKVQPAELEDSGVYFCASSHTRLAGVGEQYFGPGTRLTVT.

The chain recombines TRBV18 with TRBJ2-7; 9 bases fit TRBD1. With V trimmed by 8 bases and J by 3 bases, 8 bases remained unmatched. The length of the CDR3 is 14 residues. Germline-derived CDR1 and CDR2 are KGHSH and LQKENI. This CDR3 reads CASRKGQGNYEQYF. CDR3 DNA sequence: TGTGCCAGCCGGAAGGGACAGGGCAACTACGAGCAGTACTTC.

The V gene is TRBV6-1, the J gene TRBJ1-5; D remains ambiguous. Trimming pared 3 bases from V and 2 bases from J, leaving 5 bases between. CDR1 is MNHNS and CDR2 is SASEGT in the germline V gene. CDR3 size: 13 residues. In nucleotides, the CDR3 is TGTGCCAGCAGTGACAGTGGCAATCAGCCCCAGCATTTT. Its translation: CASSDSGNQPQHF.

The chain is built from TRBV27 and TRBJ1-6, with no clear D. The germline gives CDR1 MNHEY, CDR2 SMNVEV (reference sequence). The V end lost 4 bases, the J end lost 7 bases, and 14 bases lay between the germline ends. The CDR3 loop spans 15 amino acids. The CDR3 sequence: CASSSPEEKNSPLHF. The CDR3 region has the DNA TGTGCCAGCAGTTCCCCCGAGGAGAAAAATTCACCCCTCCACTTT.

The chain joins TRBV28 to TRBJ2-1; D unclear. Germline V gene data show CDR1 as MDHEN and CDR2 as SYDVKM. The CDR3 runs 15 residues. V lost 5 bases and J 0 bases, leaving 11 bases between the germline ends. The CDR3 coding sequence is TGTGCCAGCAGTCCCCTAGGAAGCTCCTACAATGAGCAGTTCTTC. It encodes CASSPLGSSYNEQFF.

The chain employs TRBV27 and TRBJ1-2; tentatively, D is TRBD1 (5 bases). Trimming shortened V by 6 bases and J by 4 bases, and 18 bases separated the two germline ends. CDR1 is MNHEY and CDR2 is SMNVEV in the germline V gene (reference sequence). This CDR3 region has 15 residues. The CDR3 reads CASSTRDGSGYGYTF. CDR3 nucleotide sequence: TGTGCCAGCAGCACCCGGGACGGTAGCGGCTATGGCTACACCTTC.

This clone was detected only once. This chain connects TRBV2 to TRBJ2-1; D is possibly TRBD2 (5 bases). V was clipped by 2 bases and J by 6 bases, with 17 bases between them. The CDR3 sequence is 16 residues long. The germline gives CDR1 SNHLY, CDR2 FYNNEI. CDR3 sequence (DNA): TGTGCCAGCAGTGAATCGCTAGCAAGACAATTCAATGAGCAGTTCTTC. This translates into CASSESLARQFNEQFF.

In DNA, the CDR3 is TGTGCCAGCAGCCCTCGCGGGCACTTCCTCAGGGGGATCCAAGAGACCCAGTACTTC. Amino acids: CASSPRGHFLRGIQETQYF. The chain combines TRBV7-9 with TRBJ2-5; 7 bases match TRBD1. J lost 1 base, V lost 5 bases, and 19 bases had no gene match. Germline V gene lookup returns CDR1 SEHNR and CDR2 FQNEAQ (reference sequence). This CDR3 contains 19 residues.

CDR3: CASSSLDRGRYEQYF. The CDR3 DNA reads TGTGCCAGCAGTTCCCTCGACAGGGGTCGGTACGAGCAGTACTTC. V and J are TRBV25-1 and TRBJ2-7; 8 nucleotides match TRBD1. Looked up from germline, CDR1 is MGHDK and CDR2 is SYGVNS. CDR3 length: 15 amino acids. After removal of 5 bases from V and 4 bases from J, the junction contained 10 bases not matched to a gene.